One sample yielded the 19 T cell receptor beta chains listed below, sequenced in a study of T cell responses to AZD1222 COVID-19 vaccine. Sequencing was performed with immunoSEQ multiplex PCR; in TCRdb, only in-frame clones are kept and a portion is missing. The data contain 150,000 or so clones, about 91% of them seen just once; the ten biggest clones take up about 1.1%. The source was peripheral blood, collected 28 days after the second AZD1222 dose. Receptors originate from an adult who received the AZD1222 COVID-19 vaccine.

The chain has TRBV9 and TRBJ1-6, with D possibly being TRBD1 (5 bases). Per the germline V gene, CDR1 is SGDLS and CDR2 is YYNGEE. The CDR3 has 14 residues. Between the trimmed V and J ends, which lost 4 bases and 6 bases, there was a span of 11 bases. Here the CDR3 DNA reads TGTGCCAGCAGCACCCGACAGACTAATTCACCCCTCCACTTT. This encodes CASSTRQTNSPLHF.

The CDR3 sequence: CASSLMDRGINLNYGYTF. In DNA form, the CDR3 reads TGTGCCAGCTCCCTGATGGACAGGGGCATAAACCTTAACTATGGCTACACCTTC. The chain recombines TRBV18 with TRBJ1-2; TRBD1 matches at 9 bases. The CDR3 has 18 amino acids. The ends lost 6 bases at V and 1 base at J; junction bases unmatched: 15. Germline values: CDR1 KGHSH, CDR2 LQKENI. Full variable domain (remainder filled in from reference TRBV18 and TRBJ1-2): NAGVMQNPRHLVRRRGQEARLRCSPMKGHSHVYWYRQLPEEGLKFMVYLQKENIIDESGMPKERFSAEFPKEGPSILRIQQVVRGDSAAYFCASSLMDRGINLNYGYTFGSGTRLTVV.

J is TRBJ1-2 and V is TRBV19; D possibly corresponds to TRBD1 (6 bases). From germline, CDR1 is LNHDA and CDR2 SQIVND (reference sequence). Trimming stripped 5 bases from V and 4 bases from J, with 23 bases between. The CDR3 extends over 17 amino acids. The CDR3 DNA reads as TGTGCCAGTAGTCTGACCCGCAGGGGCCTAGGTGCCTATGGCTACACCTTC. Translated, it gives CASSLTRRGLGAYGYTF.

V usage is TRBV7-2 and J usage is TRBJ1-2; a weak D match, TRBD1 (6 bases). The germline gives CDR1 SGHTA, CDR2 FQGNSA. Trimming shortened V by 3 bases and J by 3 bases, and 14 bases separated the two germline ends. This CDR3 has 15 residues. This CDR3 reads CASSFGVTGYYGYTF. The CDR3 DNA is TGTGCCAGCAGCTTTGGAGTGACAGGTTACTATGGCTACACCTTC.

In DNA, the CDR3 is TGTGCCAGCTCTCCCACGGGCAGGGGGGTCACTGAAGCTTTCTTT. Translation: CASSPTGRGVTEAFF. The genes are TRBV18 and TRBJ1-1; 7 positions agree with TRBD1. Germline V gene data show CDR1 as KGHSH and CDR2 as LQKENI. This CDR3 is 15 amino acids long. The V and J ends lost 6 bases and 4 bases, in that order; junction bases with no gene match: 11.

The chain joins TRBV7-9 to TRBJ2-7, with unresolved D. V gave up 1 base and J gave up 2 bases, with 9 bases separating them. This CDR3 comprises 14 residues. In germline, CDR1 is SEHNR, CDR2 FQNEAQ (reference sequence). The CDR3 DNA is TGTGCCAGCAGCTTAGGGACCACAACCTACGAGCAGTACTTC. The encoded protein is CASSLGTTTYEQYF.

This clone has only one observation. This chain joins TRBV9 and TRBJ1-1; 8 nucleotides align to TRBD1. The germline V gene encodes CDR1 SGDLS and CDR2 YYNGEE. V shed 7 bases, J shed 5 bases, and the junction held 7 bases outside the gene matches. The CDR3 has 13 amino acids. CDR3 region: CASSDRVGTEAFF. CDR3 nucleotides: TGTGCCAGCTCGGACAGGGTCGGAACTGAAGCTTTCTTT.

The chain links TRBV10-3 to TRBJ1-1; D unresolved. With 0 bases removed from V and 1 base from J, the gap between germline ends came to 6 bases. The CDR3 consists of 14 residues. Germline V gene data show CDR1 as ENHRY and CDR2 as SYGVKD. As DNA, the CDR3 is TGTGCCATCAGTGAGTCGATACCGAACACTGAAGCTTTCTTT. This gives the protein CAISESIPNTEAFF.

The gene calls are TRBV10-1 and TRBJ1-2; D might be TRBD1 (5 bases). V was clipped by 6 bases and J by 5 bases, with 13 bases between them. The CDR3 runs to 13 residues. Germline V gene sequence: CDR1 WNHNN, CDR2 SYGVQD (reference sequence). CDR3 in amino acids: CASSADKRYGYTF. CDR3 coding DNA: TGCGCCAGCAGCGCGGACAAGCGGTATGGCTACACCTTC.

This chain connects TRBV4-1 to TRBJ1-5; maybe TRBD1 (5 bases). This CDR3 is 13 amino acids long. V was pared by 4 bases and J by 4 bases, with 8 bases between. Germline assignment: CDR1 MGHRA and CDR2 YSYEKL. This chain's CDR3 is CASSPGPNQPQHF. CDR3 DNA: TGCGCCAGCAGCCCGGGACCAAATCAGCCCCAGCATTTT.

The J gene is TRBJ1-1, the V gene TRBV5-1; TRBD1 aligns across 7 bases. The CDR3 runs 14 residues. Looked up from germline, CDR1 is SGHRS and CDR2 is YFSETQ. V trimming: 3 bases; J trimming: 11 bases; junction bases outside the gene matches: 13. CDR3 coding DNA: TGCGCCAGCAGCTCCCAAGGGGGCCCGGACGGGGCTTTCTTT. This encodes CASSSQGGPDGAFF.

The chain carries TRBV7-9 and TRBJ1-3, with D perhaps matching TRBD1 (5 bases). From germline, CDR1 is SEHNR and CDR2 FQNEAQ (reference sequence). The V and J ends lost 4 bases and 0 bases respectively, with 13 bases between them. This CDR3 spans 16 amino acids. The CDR3 coding sequence is TGTGCCAGCAGCTCCGGGACGGACCCCTCTGGAAACACCATATATTTT. This codes for CASSSGTDPSGNTIYF.

The J gene is TRBJ1-1, the V gene TRBV6-2 or TRBV6-3, with 10 bases matching TRBD1. The CDR3 totals 16 residues. Germline values: CDR1 MNHEY, CDR2 SVGEGT. V trimming: 4 bases; J trimming: 11 bases; junction bases outside the gene matches: 16. The CDR3 DNA is TGTGCCAGCAGTTCGAGGACCGGGACAGGGGTTCCTATGGCTTTCTTT. It encodes CASSSRTGTGVPMAFF.

The sample holds one count of this clone. V gene TRBV19 combines with J gene TRBJ1-1; D gene uncertain. The germline V gene encodes CDR1 LNHDA and CDR2 SQIVND (reference sequence). V was shortened by 3 bases and J by 6 bases, with 11 bases between the two germline ends. This CDR3 has 13 amino acids. The CDR3 region is CASSMYLLSEAFF. DNA of the CDR3: TGTGCCAGTAGTATGTATTTATTGTCTGAAGCTTTCTTT.

The V and J genes are TRBV28 and TRBJ2-7; 7 bases line up with TRBD1. The CDR3 consists of 15 residues. CDR1 is MDHEN and CDR2 is SYDVKM in the germline V gene. Unmatched junction bases numbered 9, after V lost 5 bases and J lost 2 bases. CDR3 nucleotides: TGTGCCAGCAGTCTACGATCCGGGACAGCCTACGAGCAGTACTTC. This sequence encodes CASSLRSGTAYEQYF.

The rearrangement joins TRBV18 to TRBJ1-2; TRBD1 aligns across 12 bases. After removal of 6 bases from V and 6 bases from J, the junction contained 5 bases not matched to a gene. Per germline, CDR1 KGHSH and CDR2 LQKENI. The CDR3 consists of 14 residues. The CDR3 coding sequence is TGTGCCAGCTCCGCGGGACAGGGGGCGGATGGCTACACCTTC. This encodes CASSAGQGADGYTF.

This chain connects TRBV5-1 to TRBJ1-2; 7 positions agree with TRBD1. After removal of 4 bases from V and 6 bases from J, the junction contained 12 bases not matched to a gene. This CDR3 has 15 amino acids. The germline CDR1 and CDR2 sequences are SGHRS and YFSETQ. The CDR3 loop reads CASSLGTAVGDGYTF. CDR3 DNA sequence: TGCGCCAGCAGCCTAGGGACAGCGGTGGGCGATGGCTACACCTTC.

This clone appeared once. V is TRBV7-9 and J is TRBJ2-1; tentative D call: TRBD2 (7 bases). V lost 5 bases and J lost 7, with 18 bases in between. CDR3 size: 15 residues. Germline V lookup: CDR1 SEHNR, CDR2 FQNEAQ (reference sequence). The CDR3 region is CASSPLGGGDNEQFF. DNA of the CDR3: TGTGCCAGCAGCCCCTTGGGAGGGGGGGATAATGAGCAGTTCTTC.

CDR3 nucleotide sequence: TGTGCCACCAGCAGAGAGCAGGGGGCGCTGAATCAGCCCCAGCATTTT. Translating it yields CATSREQGALNQPQHF. The chain couples TRBV15 to TRBJ1-5; 8 nucleotides line up with TRBD1. V was clipped by 0 bases and J by 4 bases; unmatched bases: 5. This CDR3 region has 16 residues. Looked up from germline, CDR1 is LNHNV and CDR2 is YYDKDF (reference sequence).